This T cell receptor beta chain is from a study of cytomegalovirus exposure and HLA in healthy donors. About the study: Earlier sequencing of some 170 million T cells yielded approximately 100 million unique TCR beta sequences. The study's findings and limits: Cytomegalovirus association was listed for 150 to 200 TCR beta chains.

Comments on this clone: No antigen is known for it.

The PCR made use of 60 Vbeta and 13 Jbeta primers. The protocol was immunoSEQ multiplex PCR, while the TCRdb copy is restricted to in-frame clones and leaves out a portion. The table shows 150,000 to 200,000 clones, with approximately 81% occurring only once. There are 14 residues in the CDR3. The V gene's germline CDR1 is SGHTA and CDR2 FQGNSA. Trimming shortened V by 4 bases and J by 5 bases, and 14 bases separated the two germline ends. The sample was PBMCs. The V and J genes are TRBV7-2 and TRBJ2-5, with a possible D match to TRBD1 (6 bases). This clonotype was sampled from a young woman in good health and CMV-seronegative. This CDR3 is CASSSQGFGETQYF. The CDR3 DNA reads as TGTGCCAGCAGCTCACAGGGATTCGGGGAGACCCAGTACTTC.